The present T cell receptor beta chain was sequenced within a study of blood T cell repertoires in COVID-19. The protocol was immunoSEQ multiplex PCR, while the TCRdb copy is restricted to in-frame clones and leaves out a portion. The repertoire holds fewer than 250,000 clones, 80% to 90% seen once, with around 15% in the top ten. The CDR3 consists of 15 residues. Germline values: CDR1 SGDLS, CDR2 YYNGEE. Trimming removed 1 base at V and 0 bases at J, with 11 bases between. The origin of this receptor is a woman aged 45-59 years with acute COVID-19. Sequencing used PBMCs or T cells enriched from blood (not recorded which). V usage is TRBV9 and J usage is TRBJ2-7, with no clear D. Here the CDR3 DNA reads TGTGCCAGCAGCGTATCCCCTCTGAGCTCCTACGAGCAGTACTTC. This sequence encodes CASSVSPLSSYEQYF.